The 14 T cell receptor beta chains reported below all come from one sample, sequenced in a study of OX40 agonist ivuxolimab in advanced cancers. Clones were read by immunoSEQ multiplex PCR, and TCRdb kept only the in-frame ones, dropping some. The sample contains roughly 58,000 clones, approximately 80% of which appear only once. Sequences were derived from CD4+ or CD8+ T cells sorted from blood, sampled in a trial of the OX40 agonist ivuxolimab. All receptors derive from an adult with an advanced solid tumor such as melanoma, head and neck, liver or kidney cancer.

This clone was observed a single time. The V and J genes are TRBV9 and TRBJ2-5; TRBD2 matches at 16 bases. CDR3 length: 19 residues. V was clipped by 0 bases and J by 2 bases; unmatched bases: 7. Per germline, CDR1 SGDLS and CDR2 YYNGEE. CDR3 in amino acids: CASSVGGTSGRARQETQYF. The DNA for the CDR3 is TGTGCCAGCAGCGTAGGCGGGACTAGCGGGAGGGCCCGTCAAGAGACCCAGTACTTC.

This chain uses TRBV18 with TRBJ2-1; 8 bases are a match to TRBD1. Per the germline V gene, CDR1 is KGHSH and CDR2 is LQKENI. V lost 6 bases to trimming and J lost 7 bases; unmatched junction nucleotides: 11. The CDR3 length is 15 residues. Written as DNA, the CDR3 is TGTGCCAGCTCCCCAGGAGCAGGGGGCCGTAATGAGCAGTTCTTC. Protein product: CASSPGAGGRNEQFF. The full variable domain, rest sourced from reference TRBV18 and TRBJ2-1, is NAGVMQNPRHLVRRRGQEARLRCSPMKGHSHVYWYRQLPEEGLKFMVYLQKENIIDESGMPKERFSAEFPKEGPSILRIQQVVRGDSAAYFCASSPGAGGRNEQFFGPGTRLTVL.

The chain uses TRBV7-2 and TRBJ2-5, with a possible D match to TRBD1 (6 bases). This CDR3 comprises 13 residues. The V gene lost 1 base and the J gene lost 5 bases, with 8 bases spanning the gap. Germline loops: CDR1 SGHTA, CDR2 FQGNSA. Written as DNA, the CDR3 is TGTGCCAGCAGCTTAGTGGGGGCGGAGACCCAGTACTTC. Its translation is CASSLVGAETQYF.

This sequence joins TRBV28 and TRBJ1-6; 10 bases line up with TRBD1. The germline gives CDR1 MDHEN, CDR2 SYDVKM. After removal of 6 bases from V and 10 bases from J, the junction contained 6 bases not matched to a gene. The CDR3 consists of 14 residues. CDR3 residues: CASRQGQGRSPLHF. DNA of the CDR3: TGTGCCAGCAGGCAGGGACAGGGGCGGTCACCCCTCCACTTT.

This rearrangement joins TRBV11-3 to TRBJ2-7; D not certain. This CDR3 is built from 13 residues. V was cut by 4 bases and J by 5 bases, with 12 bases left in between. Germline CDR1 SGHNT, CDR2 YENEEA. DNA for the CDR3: TGTGCCAGCAGCTCCCCCGGCCTTAACGAGCAGTACTTC. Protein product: CASSSPGLNEQYF.

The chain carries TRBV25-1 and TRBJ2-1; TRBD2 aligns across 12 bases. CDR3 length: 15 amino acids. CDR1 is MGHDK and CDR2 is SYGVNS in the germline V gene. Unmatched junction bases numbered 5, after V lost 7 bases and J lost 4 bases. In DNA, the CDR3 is TGTGCCAGCAACCTAGCGGGGGGGCCATACAATGAGCAGTTCTTC. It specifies CASNLAGGPYNEQFF.

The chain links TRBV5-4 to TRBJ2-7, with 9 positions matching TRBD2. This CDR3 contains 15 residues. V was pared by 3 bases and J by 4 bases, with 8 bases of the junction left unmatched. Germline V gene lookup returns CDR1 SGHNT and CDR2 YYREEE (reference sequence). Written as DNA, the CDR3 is TGTGCCAGCAGCTCCCGAGGCGGGAGGGGTTACGAGCAGTACTTC. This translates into CASSSRGGRGYEQYF.

The CDR3 region is CASGLVMVSQETQYF. CDR3 DNA: TGTGCTAGTGGTTTGGTAATGGTTAGCCAAGAGACCCAGTACTTC. The chain has TRBV12-5 and TRBJ2-5, with D uncertain. CDR3 length: 15 residues. In germline, CDR1 is LGHNT, CDR2 FRNRAP. V dropped 0 bases and J dropped 1 base, with 9 bases sitting between them.

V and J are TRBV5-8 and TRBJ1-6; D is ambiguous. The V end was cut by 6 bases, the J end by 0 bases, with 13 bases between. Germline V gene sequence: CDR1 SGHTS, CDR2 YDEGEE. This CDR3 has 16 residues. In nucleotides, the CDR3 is TGTGCCAGCAATTACATGGGAAGCTCCTATAATTCACCCCTCCACTTT. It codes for CASNYMGSSYNSPLHF. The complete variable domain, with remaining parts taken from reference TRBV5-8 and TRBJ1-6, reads EAGVTQSPTHLIKTRGQQATLRCSPISGHTSVYWYQQALGLGLQFLLWYDEGEERNRGNFPPRFSGRQFPNYSSELNVNALELEDSALYLCASNYMGSSYNSPLHFGNGTRLTVT.

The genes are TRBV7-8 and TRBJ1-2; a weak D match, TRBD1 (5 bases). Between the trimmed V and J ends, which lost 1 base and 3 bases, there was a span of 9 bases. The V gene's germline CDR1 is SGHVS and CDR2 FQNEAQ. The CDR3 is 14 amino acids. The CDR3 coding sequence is TGTGCCAGCAGCTTAGACCCGACAGACTATGGCTACACCTTC. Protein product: CASSLDPTDYGYTF.

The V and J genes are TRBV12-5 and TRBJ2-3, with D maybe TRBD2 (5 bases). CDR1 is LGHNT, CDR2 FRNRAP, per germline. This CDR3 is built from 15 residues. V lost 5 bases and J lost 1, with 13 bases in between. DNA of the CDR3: TGTGCTAGTGGTACGGTAGGGAGCCGCACAGATACGCAGTATTTT. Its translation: CASGTVGSRTDTQYF.

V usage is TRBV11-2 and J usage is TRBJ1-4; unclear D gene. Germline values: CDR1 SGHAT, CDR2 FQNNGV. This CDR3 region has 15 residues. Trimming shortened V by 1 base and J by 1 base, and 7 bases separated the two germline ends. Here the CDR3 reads CASSLVTGTNEKLFF. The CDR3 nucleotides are TGTGCCAGCAGCTTAGTTACGGGAACTAATGAAAAACTGTTTTTT. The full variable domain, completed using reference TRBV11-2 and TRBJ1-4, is EAGVAQSPRYKIIEKRQSVAFWCNPISGHATLYWYQQILGQGPKLLIQFQNNGVVDDSQLPKDRFSAERLKGVDSTLKIQPAKLEDSAVYLCASSLVTGTNEKLFFGSGTQLSVL.

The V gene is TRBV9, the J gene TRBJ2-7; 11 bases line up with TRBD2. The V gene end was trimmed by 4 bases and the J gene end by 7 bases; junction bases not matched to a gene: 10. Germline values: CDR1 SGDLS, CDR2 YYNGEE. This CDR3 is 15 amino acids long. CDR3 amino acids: CASSTGLADREEQYF. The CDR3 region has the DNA TGTGCCAGCAGCACGGGACTAGCGGACCGAGAGGAGCAGTACTTC.

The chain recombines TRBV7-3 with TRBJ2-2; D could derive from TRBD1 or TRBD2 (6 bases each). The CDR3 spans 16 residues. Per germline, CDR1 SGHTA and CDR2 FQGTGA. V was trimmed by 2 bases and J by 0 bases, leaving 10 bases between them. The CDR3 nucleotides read TGTGCCAGCAGCTTAGTCGGGGGCTCGAACACCGGGGAGCTGTTTTTT. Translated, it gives CASSLVGGSNTGELFF.